The rows below give T cell receptor beta chains drawn from one sample of a study of blood T cell repertoires in COVID-19. The method was immunoSEQ multiplex PCR; TCRdb's version includes in-frame clones alone and lacks a portion of them. The profile covers 150,000 or so clones, with more than 75% appearing a single time and about 5.7% taken by the ten largest. Sequencing was carried out using peripheral blood. The receptor source for this set is a man older than 75 with acute or convalescent COVID-19. CDR3s include the opening cysteine and the closing phenylalanine or tryptophan. The D gene is left open where the match is weak.

j_gene: TRBJ2-1
v_gene: TRBV5-4
d_gene: TRBD2
CDR3nt: TGTGCCAGCACCCGGGGACTAGCGGCAGACAATGAGCAGTTCTTC
CDR3aa: CASTRGLAADNEQFF

j_gene: TRBJ2-7
v_gene: TRBV18
d_gene: TRBD1
CDR3nt: TGTGCCAGCTCACCGAGGGGACAGACCGCCTACGAGCAGTACTTC
CDR3aa: CASSPRGQTAYEQYF

j_gene: TRBJ2-5
v_gene: TRBV20-1
d_gene: NA
CDR3nt: TGCAGTGCTAGTAAGGGGCCAAGGGAGACCCAGTACTTC
CDR3aa: CSASKGPRETQYF

j_gene: TRBJ2-4
v_gene: TRBV28
d_gene: TRBD1
CDR3nt: TGTGCCAGCAGCGGGGGACAGGGCGGTAACATTCAGTACTTC
CDR3aa: CASSGGQGGNIQYF

j_gene: TRBJ2-5
v_gene: TRBV25-1
d_gene: TRBD1
CDR3nt: TGTGCCAGCAGATCAGGGGGCGCGGAGACCCAGTACTTC
CDR3aa: CASRSGGAETQYF

j_gene: TRBJ1-5
v_gene: TRBV20-1
d_gene: NA
CDR3nt: TGCAGTGCTAGTACAGGAGGCAATCAGCCCCAGCATTTT
CDR3aa: CSASTGGNQPQHF

j_gene: TRBJ1-5
v_gene: TRBV21-1
d_gene: NA
CDR3nt: TGTGCCAGCAGCAAGGGGGACAGGGACCACAACAATCAGCCCCAGCATTTT
CDR3aa: CASSKGDRDHNNQPQHF

j_gene: TRBJ2-4
v_gene: TRBV5-1
d_gene: TRBD1
CDR3nt: TGCGCCAGCAGCTGGGGGCAGGGGGCAAACATTCAGTACTTC
CDR3aa: CASSWGQGANIQYF

j_gene: TRBJ1-1
v_gene: TRBV7-8
d_gene: NA
CDR3nt: TGTGCCAGCAGCCGAGACGCAGGGGCCGGGGTAGCTTTCTTT
CDR3aa: CASSRDAGAGVAFF

j_gene: TRBJ2-5
v_gene: TRBV30
d_gene: NA
CDR3nt: TGTGCCTGGAGCAAGACAGGAGAACAAGAGACCCAGTACTTC
CDR3aa: CAWSKTGEQETQYF